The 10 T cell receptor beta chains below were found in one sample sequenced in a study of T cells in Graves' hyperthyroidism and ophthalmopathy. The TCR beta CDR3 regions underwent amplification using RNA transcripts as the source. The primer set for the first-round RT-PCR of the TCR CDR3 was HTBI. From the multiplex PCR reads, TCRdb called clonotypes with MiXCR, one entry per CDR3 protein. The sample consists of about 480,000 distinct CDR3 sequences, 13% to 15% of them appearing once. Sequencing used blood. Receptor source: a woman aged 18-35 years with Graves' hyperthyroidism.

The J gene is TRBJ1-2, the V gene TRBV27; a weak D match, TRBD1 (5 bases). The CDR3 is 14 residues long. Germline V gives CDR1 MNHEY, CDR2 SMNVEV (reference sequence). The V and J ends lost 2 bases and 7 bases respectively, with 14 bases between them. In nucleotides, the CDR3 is TGTGCCAGCAGTTTAACCGGGGCCCAGGGTGGCTACACCTTC. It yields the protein CASSLTGAQGGYTF.

For the CDR3, the DNA is TGTGCCAGCAGCTTATTGTACAGTTTGAACACTGAAGCTTTCTTT. Protein: CASSLLYSLNTEAFF. The chain couples TRBV7-3 to TRBJ1-1; D remains ambiguous. Germline-derived CDR1 and CDR2 are SGHTA and FQGTGA. V was clipped by 2 bases and J by 0 bases, with 10 bases between them. The CDR3 sequence is 15 residues long.

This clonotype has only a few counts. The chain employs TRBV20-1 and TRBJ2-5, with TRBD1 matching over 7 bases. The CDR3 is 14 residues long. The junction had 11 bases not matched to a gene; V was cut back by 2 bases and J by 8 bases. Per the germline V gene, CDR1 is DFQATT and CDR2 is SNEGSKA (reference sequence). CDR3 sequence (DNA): TGCAGTGCTAGAACAGGGGAAATCGGGGTTACCCAGTACTTC. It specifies CSARTGEIGVTQYF.

CDR3 amino acids: CASSSYGGGRAGQPQHF. For the CDR3, the DNA is TGTGCCAGCAGTTCTTATGGGGGGGGACGGGCGGGCCAGCCCCAGCATTTT. The rearrangement joins TRBV27 to TRBJ1-5, with a tentative D call TRBD1 (5 bases). Trimming took off 4 bases at V and 7 bases at J, with 23 bases between the two ends. Germline-derived CDR1 and CDR2 are MNHEY and SMNVEV (reference sequence). The CDR3 contains 17 residues.

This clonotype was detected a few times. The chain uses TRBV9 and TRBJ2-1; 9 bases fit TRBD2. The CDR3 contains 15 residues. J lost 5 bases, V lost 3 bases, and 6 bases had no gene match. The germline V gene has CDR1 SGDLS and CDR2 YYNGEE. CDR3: CASSARRLADNEQFF. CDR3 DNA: TGTGCCAGCAGCGCCCGGCGACTAGCGGACAATGAGCAGTTCTTC.

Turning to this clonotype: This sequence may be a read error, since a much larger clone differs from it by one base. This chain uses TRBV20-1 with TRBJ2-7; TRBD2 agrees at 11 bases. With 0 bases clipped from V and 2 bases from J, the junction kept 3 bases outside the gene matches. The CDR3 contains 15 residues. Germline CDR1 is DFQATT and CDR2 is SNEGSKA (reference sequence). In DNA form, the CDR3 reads TGCAGTGCTAGAGAGACTAGCGGGATTACCTACGAGCAGTACGTC. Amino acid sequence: CSARETSGITYEQYV.

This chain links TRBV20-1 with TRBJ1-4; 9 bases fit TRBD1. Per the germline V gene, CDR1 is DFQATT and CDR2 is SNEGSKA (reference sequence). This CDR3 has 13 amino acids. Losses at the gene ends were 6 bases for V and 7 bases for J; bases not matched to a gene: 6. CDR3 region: CSATQGASEKLFF. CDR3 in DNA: TGCAGTGCAACACAGGGGGCTAGTGAAAAACTGTTTTTT.

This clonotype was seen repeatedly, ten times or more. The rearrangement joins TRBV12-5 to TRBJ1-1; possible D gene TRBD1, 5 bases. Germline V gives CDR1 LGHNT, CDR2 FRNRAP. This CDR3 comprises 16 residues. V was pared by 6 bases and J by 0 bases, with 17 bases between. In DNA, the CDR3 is TGTGCTAGTGGCCCAGGGAGGTGGCCTTTGAACACTGAAGCTTTCTTT. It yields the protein CASGPGRWPLNTEAFF.

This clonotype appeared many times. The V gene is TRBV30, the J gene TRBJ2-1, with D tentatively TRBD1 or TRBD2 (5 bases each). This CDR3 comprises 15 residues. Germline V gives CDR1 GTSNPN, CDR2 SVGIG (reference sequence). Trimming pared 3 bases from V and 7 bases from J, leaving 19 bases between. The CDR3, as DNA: TGTGCCTGGAGCTCCAGCCGGGGCGGAGGAAATGAGCAGTTCTTC. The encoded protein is CAWSSSRGGGNEQFF.

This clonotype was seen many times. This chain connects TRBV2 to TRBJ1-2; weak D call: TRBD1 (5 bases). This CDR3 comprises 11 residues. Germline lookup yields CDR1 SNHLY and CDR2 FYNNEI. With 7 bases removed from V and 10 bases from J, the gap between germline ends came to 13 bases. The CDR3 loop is CASTQGELYTF. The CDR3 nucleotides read TGTGCCAGCACTCAAGGGGAACTCTACACCTTC.